This TCR beta chain emerged from a study of blood T cell repertoires in COVID-19. Deletions cut 4 bases from V and 5 bases from J, with 16 bases between. The V gene's germline CDR1 is SGHRS and CDR2 YFSETQ. The length of the CDR3 is 15 residues. In the source study's methods: Estimates of nucleated cell counts were drawn from the amplification of reference gene primers. TCRdb keeps only in-frame clones here, not all; method: immunoSEQ multiplex PCR. That table supplies the V and J calls and clone size; D and trimming were determined from the DNA. Among about 270,000 clones listed, around 90% were seen once.

This TCR was recovered from a man in his forties or fifties with acute or convalescent COVID-19. The chain recombines TRBV5-1 with TRBJ2-1; D is perhaps TRBD2 (6 bases). Sequencing input: peripheral blood. In DNA form, the CDR3 reads TGCGCCAGCAGCCCGCCGGGACTGAGGAACAATGAGCAGTTCTTC. It translates to CASSPPGLRNNEQFF.